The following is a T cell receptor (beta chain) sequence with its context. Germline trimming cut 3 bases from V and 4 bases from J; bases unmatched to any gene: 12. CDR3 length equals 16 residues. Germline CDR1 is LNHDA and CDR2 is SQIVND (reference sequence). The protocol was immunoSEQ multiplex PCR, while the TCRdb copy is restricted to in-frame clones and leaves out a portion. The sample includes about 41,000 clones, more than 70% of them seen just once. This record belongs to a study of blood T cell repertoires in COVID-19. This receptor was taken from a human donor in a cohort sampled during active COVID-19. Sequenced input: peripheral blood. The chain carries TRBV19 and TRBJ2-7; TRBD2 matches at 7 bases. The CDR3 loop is CASSIGIASGGYEQYF. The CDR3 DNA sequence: TGTGCCAGTAGTATTGGTATAGCTAGCGGAGGTTACGAGCAGTACTTC.